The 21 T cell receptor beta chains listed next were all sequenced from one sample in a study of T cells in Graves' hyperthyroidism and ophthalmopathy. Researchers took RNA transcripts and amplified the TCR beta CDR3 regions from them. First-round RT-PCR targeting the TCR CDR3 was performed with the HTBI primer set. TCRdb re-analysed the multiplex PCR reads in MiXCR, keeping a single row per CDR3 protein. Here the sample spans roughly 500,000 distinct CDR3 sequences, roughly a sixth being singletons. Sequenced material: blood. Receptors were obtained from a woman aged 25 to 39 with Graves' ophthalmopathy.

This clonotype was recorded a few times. CDR3 sequence: CSAPEGASGETQYF. The CDR3 region has the DNA TGCAGCGCACCCGAGGGGGCTTCTGGAGAGACCCAGTACTTC. The chain has TRBV20-1 and TRBJ2-5, with 7 bases aligning to TRBD1. CDR3 length equals 14 residues. CDR1 is DFQATT and CDR2 is SNEGSKA in the germline V gene (reference sequence).

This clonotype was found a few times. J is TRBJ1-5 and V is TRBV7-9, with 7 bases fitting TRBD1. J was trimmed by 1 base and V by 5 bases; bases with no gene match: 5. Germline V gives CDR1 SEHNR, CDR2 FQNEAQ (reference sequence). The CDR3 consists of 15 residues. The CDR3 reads CASSGGQFSNQPQHF. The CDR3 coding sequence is TGTGCCAGCAGCGGGGGACAGTTCAGCAATCAGCCCCAGCATTTT.

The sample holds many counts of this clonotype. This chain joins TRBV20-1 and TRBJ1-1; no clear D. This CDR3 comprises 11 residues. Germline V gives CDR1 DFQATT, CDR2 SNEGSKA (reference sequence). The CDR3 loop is CSGGRVTEAFF. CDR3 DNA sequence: TGCAGCGGCGGTAGAGTCACTGAAGCTTTCTTT.

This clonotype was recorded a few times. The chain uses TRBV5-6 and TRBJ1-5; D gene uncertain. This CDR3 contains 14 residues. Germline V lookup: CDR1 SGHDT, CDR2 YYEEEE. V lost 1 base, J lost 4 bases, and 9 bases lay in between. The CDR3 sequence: CASSLRTMNQPQHF. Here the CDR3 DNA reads TGTGCCAGCAGCTTGCGAACGATGAATCAGCCCCAGCATTTT.

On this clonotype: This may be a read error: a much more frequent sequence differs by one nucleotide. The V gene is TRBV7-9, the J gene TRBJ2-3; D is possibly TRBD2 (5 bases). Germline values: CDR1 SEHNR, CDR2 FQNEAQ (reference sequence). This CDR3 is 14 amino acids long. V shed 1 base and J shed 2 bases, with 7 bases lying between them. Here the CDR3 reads CASSLERDTDTQYF. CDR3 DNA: TGTGCCAGCAGCTTAGAGAGGGACACAGATACGCAGTATTTT.

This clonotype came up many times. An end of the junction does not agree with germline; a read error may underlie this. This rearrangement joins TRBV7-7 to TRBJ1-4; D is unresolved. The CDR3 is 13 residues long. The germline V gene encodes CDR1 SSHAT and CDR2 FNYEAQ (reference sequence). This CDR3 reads CASSLGLREKLFF. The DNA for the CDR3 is TGTGCTAGCAGCTTAGGGCTAAGAGAAAAACTGTTTTTT.

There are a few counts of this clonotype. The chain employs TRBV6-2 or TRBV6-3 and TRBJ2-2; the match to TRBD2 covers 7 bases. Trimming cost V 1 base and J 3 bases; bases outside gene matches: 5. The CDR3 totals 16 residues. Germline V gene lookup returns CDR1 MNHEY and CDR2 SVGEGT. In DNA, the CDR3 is TGTGCCAGCAGTTACTTCGCTAGCGGATACACCGGGGAGCTGTTTTTT. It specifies CASSYFASGYTGELFF.

CDR3 sequence: CSGGLATYNEQFF. In DNA, the CDR3 is TGCAGCGGAGGACTAGCGACTTACAATGAGCAGTTCTTC. The gene calls are TRBV29-1 and TRBJ2-1, with 9 bases fitting TRBD2. Germline CDR1 is SQVTM and CDR2 is ANQGSEA. The length of the CDR3 is 13 residues. J lost 4 bases, V lost 7 bases, and 5 bases had no gene match.

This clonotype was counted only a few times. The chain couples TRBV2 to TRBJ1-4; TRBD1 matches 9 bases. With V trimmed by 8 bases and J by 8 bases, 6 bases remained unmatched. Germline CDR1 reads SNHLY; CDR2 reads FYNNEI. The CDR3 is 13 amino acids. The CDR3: CASVRDRDEKLFF. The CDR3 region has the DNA TGTGCCAGCGTCCGGGACAGGGACGAAAAACTGTTTTTT.

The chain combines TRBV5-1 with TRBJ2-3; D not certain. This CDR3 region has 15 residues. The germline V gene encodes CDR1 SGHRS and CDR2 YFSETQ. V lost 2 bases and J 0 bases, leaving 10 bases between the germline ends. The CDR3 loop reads CASSFKGSSTDTQYF. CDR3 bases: TGCGCCAGCAGCTTCAAGGGATCGAGCACAGATACGCAGTATTTT.

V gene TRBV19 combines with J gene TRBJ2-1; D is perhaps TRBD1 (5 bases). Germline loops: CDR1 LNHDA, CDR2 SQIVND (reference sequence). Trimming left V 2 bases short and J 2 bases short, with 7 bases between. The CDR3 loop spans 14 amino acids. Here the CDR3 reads CASSIQGPYNEQFF. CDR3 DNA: TGTGCCAGTAGTATACAGGGCCCCTACAATGAGCAGTTCTTC.

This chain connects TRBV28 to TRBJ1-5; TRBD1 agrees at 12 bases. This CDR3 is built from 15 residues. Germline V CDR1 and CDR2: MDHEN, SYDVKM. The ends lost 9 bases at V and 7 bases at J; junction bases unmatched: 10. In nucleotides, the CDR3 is TGTGCCAGTAGATCCGGGACAGGGGGCCCCCAGCCCCAGCATTTT. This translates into CASRSGTGGPQPQHF.

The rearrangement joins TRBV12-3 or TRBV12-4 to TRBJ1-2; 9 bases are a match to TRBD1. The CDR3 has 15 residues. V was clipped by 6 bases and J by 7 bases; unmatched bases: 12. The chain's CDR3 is CASSAPGTGTSGYTF. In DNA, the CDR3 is TGTGCCAGCAGCGCGCCGGGGACAGGGACCTCTGGCTACACCTTC.

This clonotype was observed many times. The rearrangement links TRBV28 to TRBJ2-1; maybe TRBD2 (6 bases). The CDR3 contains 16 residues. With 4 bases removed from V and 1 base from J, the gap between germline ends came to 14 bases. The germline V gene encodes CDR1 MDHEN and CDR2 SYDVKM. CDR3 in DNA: TGTGCCAGCAGTTCCGGAGCGGGCCATTCCTACAATGAGCAGTTCTTC. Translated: CASSSGAGHSYNEQFF.

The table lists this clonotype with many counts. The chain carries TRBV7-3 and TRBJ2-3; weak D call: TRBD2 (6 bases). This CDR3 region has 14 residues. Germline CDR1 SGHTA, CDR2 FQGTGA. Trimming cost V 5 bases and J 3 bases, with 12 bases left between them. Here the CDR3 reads CASSPGGGTDTQYF. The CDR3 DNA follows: TGTGCCAGCAGCCCCGGTGGGGGGACAGATACGCAGTATTTT. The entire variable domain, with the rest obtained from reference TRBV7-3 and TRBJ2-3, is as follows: GAGVSQTPSNKVTEKGKYVELRCDPISGHTALYWYRQSLGQGPEFLIYFQGTGAADDSGLPNDRFFAVRPEGSVSTLKIQRTERGDSAVYLCASSPGGGTDTQYFGPGTRLTVL.

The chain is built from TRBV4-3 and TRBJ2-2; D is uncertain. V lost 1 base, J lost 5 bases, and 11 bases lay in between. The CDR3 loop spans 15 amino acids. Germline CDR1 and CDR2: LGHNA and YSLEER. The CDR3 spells CASSQVLGGTGELFF. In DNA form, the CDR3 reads TGCGCCAGCAGCCAAGTCCTGGGTGGGACCGGGGAGCTGTTTTTT.

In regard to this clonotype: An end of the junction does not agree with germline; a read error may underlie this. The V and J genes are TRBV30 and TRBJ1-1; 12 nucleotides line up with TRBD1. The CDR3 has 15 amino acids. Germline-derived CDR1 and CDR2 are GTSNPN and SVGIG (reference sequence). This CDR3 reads CAWSVLGTGGSEVFF. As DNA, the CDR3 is TGTGCCTGGAGTGTACTCGGGACAGGGGGCTCTGAAGTTTTCTTT.

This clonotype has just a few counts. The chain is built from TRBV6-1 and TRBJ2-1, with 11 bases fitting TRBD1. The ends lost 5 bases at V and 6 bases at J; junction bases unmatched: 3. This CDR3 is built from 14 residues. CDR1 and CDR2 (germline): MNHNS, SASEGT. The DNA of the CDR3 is TGTGCCAGCAGTTCTGGACAGGGGGCCAATGAGCAGTTCTTC. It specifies CASSSGQGANEQFF.

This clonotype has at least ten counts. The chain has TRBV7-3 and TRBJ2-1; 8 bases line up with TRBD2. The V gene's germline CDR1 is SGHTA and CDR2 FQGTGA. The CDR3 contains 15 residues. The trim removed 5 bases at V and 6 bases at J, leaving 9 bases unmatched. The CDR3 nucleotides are TGTGCCAGCAGCAGTAAGCGGGAGAGGATCAATGAGCAGTTCTTC. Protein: CASSSKRERINEQFF.

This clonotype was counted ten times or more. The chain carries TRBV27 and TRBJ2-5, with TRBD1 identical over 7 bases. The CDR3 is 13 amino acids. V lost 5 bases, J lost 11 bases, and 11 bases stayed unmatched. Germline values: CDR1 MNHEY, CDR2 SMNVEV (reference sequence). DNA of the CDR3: TGTGCCAGCAGTCTCCTAGGACAGGCCTATCAGTACTTC. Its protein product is CASSLLGQAYQYF.

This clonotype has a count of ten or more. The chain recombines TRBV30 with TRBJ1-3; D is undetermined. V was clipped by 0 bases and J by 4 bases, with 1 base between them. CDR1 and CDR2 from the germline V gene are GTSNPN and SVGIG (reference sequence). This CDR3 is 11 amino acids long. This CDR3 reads CAWSVGNTIYF. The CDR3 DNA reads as TGTGCCTGGAGTGTAGGAAACACCATATATTTT.